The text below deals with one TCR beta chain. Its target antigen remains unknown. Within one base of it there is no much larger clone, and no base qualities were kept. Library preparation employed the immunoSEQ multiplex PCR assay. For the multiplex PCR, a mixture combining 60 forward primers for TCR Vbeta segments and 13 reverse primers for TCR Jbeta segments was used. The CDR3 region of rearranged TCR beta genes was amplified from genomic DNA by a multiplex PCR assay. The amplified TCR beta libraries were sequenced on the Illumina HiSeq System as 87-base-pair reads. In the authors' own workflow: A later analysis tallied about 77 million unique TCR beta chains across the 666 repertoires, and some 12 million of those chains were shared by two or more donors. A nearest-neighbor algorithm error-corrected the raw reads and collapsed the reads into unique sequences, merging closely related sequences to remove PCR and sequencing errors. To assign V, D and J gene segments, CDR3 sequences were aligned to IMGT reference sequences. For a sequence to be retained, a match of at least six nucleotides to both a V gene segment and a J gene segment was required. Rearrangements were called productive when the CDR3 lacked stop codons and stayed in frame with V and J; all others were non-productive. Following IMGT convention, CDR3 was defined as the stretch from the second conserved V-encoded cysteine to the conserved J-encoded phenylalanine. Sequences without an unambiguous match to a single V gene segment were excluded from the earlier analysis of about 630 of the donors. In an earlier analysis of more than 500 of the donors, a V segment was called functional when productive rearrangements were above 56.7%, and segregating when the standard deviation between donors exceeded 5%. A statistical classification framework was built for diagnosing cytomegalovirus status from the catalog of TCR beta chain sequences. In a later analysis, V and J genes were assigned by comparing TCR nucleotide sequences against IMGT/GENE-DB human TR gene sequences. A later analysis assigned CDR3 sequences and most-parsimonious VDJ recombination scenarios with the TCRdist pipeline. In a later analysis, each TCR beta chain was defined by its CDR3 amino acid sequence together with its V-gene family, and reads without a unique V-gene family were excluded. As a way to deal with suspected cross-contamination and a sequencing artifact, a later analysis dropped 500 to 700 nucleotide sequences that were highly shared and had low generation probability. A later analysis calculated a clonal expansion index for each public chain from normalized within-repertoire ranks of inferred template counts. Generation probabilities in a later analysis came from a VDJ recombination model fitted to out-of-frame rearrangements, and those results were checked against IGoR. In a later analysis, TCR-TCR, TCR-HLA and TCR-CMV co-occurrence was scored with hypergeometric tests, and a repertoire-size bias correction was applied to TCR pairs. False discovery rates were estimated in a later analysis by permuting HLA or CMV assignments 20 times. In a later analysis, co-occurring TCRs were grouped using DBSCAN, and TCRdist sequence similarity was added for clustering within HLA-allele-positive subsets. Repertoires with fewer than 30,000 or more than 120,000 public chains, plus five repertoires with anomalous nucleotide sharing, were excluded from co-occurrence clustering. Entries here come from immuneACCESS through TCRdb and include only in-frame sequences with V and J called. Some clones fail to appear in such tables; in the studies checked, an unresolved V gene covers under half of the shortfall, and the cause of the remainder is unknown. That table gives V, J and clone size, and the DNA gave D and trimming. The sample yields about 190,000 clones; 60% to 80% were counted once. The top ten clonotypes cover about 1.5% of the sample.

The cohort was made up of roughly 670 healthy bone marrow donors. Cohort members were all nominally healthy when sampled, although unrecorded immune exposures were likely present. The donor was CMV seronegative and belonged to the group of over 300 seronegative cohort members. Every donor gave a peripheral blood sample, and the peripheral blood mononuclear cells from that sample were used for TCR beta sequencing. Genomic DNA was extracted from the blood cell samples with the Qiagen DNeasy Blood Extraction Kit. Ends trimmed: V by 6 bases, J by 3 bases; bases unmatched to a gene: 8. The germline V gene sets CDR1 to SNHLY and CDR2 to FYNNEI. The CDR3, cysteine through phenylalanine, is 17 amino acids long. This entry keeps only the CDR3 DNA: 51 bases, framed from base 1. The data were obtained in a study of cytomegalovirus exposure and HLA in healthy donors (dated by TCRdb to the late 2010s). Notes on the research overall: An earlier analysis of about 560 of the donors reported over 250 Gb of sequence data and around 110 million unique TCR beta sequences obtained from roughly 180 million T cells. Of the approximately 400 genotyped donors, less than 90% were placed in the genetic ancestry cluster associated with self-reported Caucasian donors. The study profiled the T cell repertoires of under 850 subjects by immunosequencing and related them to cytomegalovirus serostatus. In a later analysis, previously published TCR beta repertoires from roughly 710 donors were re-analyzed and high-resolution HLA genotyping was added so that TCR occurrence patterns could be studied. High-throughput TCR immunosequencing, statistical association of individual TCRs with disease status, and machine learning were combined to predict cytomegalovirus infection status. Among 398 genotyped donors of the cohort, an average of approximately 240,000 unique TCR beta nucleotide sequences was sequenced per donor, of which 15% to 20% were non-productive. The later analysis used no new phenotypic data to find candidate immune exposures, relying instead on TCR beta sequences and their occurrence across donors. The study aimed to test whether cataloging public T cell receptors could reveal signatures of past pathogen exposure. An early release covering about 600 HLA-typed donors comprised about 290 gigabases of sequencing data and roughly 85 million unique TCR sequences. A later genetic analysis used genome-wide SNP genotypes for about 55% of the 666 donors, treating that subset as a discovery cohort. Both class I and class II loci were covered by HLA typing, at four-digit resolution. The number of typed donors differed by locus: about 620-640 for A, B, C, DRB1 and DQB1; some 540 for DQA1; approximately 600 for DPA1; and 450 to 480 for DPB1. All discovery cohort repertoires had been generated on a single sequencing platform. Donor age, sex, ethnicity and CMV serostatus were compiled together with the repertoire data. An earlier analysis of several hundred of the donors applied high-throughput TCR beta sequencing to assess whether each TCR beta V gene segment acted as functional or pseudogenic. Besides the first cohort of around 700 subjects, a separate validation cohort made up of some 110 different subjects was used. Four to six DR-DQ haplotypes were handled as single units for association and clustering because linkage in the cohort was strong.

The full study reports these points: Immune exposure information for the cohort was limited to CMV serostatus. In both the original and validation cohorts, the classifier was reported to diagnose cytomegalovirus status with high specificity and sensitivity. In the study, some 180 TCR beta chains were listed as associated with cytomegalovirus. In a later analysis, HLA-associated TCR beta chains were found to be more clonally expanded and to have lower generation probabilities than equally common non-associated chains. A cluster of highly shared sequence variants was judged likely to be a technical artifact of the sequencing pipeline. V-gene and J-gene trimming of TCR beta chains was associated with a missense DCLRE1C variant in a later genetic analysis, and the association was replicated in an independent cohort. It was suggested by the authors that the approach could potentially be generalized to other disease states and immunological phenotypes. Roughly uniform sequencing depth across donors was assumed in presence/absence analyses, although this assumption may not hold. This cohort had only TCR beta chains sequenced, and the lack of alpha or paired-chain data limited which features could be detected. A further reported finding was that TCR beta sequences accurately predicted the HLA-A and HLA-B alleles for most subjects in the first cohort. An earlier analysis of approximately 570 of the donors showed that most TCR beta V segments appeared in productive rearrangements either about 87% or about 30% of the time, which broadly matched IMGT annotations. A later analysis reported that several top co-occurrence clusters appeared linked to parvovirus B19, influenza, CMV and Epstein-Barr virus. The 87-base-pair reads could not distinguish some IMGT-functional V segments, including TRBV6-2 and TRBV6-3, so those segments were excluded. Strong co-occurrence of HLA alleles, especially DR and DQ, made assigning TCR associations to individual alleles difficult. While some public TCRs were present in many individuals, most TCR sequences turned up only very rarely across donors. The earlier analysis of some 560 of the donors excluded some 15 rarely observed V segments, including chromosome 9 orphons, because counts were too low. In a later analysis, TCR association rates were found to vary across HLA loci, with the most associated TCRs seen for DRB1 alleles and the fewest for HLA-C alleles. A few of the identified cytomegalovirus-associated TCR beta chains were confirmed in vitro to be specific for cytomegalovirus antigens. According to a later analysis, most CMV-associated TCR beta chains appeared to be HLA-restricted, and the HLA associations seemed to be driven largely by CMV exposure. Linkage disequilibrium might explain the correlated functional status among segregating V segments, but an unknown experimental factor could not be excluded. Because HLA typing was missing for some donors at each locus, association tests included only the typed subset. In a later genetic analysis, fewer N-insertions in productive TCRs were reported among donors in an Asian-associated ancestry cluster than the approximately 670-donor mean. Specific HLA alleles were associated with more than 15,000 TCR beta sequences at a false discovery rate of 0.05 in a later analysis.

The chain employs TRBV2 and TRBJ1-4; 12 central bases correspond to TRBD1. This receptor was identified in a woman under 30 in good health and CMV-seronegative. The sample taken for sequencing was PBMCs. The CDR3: CASREGQGARSNEKLFF. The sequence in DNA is TGTGCCAGCAGAGAGGGACAGGGGGCGCGATCTAATGAAAAACTGTTTTTT. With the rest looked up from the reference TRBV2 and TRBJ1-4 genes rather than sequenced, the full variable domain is EPEVTQTPSHQVTQMGQEVILRCVPISNHLYFYWYRQILGQKVEFLVSFYNNEISEKSEIFDDQFSVERPDGSNFTLKIRSTKLEDSAMYFCASREGQGARSNEKLFFGSGTQLSVL.